The 24 T cell receptor beta chains below were found in one sample sequenced in a study of blood T cell repertoires in COVID-19. Using immunoSEQ multiplex PCR, the repertoire was profiled, and TCRdb retains in-frame clones only, with some absent. The data contain approximately 120,000 clones, 79% of them singletons. The source material was peripheral blood. Receptors were obtained from a man aged 40-49 years with active or convalescent COVID-19.

The V call is TRBV7-9, the J call TRBJ1-3, with D perhaps TRBD1 (5 bases). Germline CDR1 and CDR2: SEHNR and FQNEAQ (reference sequence). The CDR3 extends over 15 amino acids. The V end lost 4 bases, the J end lost 3 bases, and 13 bases lay between the germline ends. As DNA, the CDR3 is TGTGCCAGCAGCTATTTAGGGGTGGATGGAAACACCATATATTTT. As protein: CASSYLGVDGNTIYF.

The sample holds many counts of this clone. The chain links TRBV7-6 to TRBJ1-5, with 8 bases identical to TRBD1. The CDR3 is 15 residues long. The V gene's germline CDR1 is SGHVS and CDR2 FNYEAQ. V lost 8 bases, J lost 4 bases, and 10 bases stayed unmatched. The CDR3 spells CASASGTGRNQPQHF. As DNA, the CDR3 is TGTGCCAGCGCTTCCGGGACAGGTCGTAATCAGCCCCAGCATTTT.

This clone was counted only a few times. The chain carries TRBV4-1 and TRBJ1-2; D is possibly TRBD1 (5 bases). The germline V gene has CDR1 MGHRA and CDR2 YSYEKL. Trimming took off 0 bases at V and 5 bases at J, with 13 bases between the two ends. There are 15 residues in the CDR3. For the CDR3, the DNA is TGCGCCAGCAGCCAAGAGAACAGGCCCCTATATGGCTACACCTTC. It is translated as CASSQENRPLYGYTF.

V gene TRBV2 combines with J gene TRBJ1-4; possibly TRBD1 for D (6 bases). Trimming cost V 5 bases and J 8 bases, with 15 bases left between them. Germline lookup yields CDR1 SNHLY and CDR2 FYNNEI. The CDR3 spans 14 residues. CDR3 DNA sequence: TGTGCCAGCAGTACGGGACAATTCGGGGAAAAACTGTTTTTT. It is translated as CASSTGQFGEKLFF.

The V and J genes are TRBV7-5 and TRBJ2-1; the D segment call TRBD1 is taken from the table without a DNA check. TRBV7-5 is labeled a pseudogene. The CDR3 covers 15 residues. The CDR3 DNA is TGTGTCAGAAGGAAAGGGGCAGACCCAGACAATGAGCAGTTCTTC. Translating it yields CVRRKGADPDNEQFF.

J is TRBJ1-6 and V is TRBV4-2; D gene ambiguous. Trimming pared 0 bases from V and 4 bases from J, leaving 4 bases between. CDR3 size: 14 residues. Germline CDR1 is LGHNA and CDR2 is YNFKEQ. The CDR3 bases are TGTGCCAGCAGCCAAGATACTTATAATTCACCCCTCCACTTT. It yields the protein CASSQDTYNSPLHF.

CDR3: CASMSGRGGTYEQYF. The CDR3 DNA is TGTGCCAGTATGAGCGGGAGAGGTGGCACCTACGAGCAGTACTTC. This chain connects TRBV19 to TRBJ2-7; TRBD2 agrees at 8 bases. This CDR3 has 15 residues. Germline V gene data show CDR1 as LNHDA and CDR2 as SQIVND (reference sequence). V dropped 7 bases and J dropped 2; count of bases not matched to a gene: 10. The full variable domain, its missing parts supplied by reference TRBV19 and TRBJ2-7, is DGGITQSPKYLFRKEGQNVTLSCEQNLNHDAMYWYRQDPGQGLRLIYYSQIVNDFQKGDIAEGYSVSREKKESFPLTVTSAQKNPTAFYLCASMSGRGGTYEQYFGPGTRLTVT.

V is TRBV3-1 (or the pseudogene TRBV3-2) and J is TRBJ2-3; 9 bases are a match to TRBD2. The trim removed 5 bases at V and 6 bases at J, leaving 12 bases unmatched. There are 16 residues in the CDR3. Looked up from germline, CDR1 is LGHDT and CDR2 is YNNKEL (reference sequence). CDR3 sequence (DNA): TGTGCCAGCAGCGAAGCCGCGGGAGGGCCCTTTGATACGCAGTATTTT. It codes for CASSEAAGGPFDTQYF.

The chain uses TRBV24-1 and TRBJ2-5; 10 bases are shared with TRBD1. From germline, CDR1 is KGHDR and CDR2 SFDVKD. V dropped 3 bases and J dropped 4; count of bases not matched to a gene: 10. This CDR3 spans 17 amino acids. The CDR3 DNA sequence: TGTGCCACCAGTGATCTCCGGGACAGGGGAAAAGGAGAGACCCAGTACTTC. It is translated as CATSDLRDRGKGETQYF.

This clone was found once. The chain joins TRBV24-1 to TRBJ2-7, with D maybe TRBD1 (6 bases). Germline CDR1 and CDR2: KGHDR and SFDVKD. The ends were cut back, 4 bases at V and 4 bases at J, with 7 bases in the middle. The CDR3 extends over 12 amino acids. The CDR3 loop is CATSEQGYEQYF. In nucleotides, the CDR3 is TGTGCCACCAGTGAGCAGGGGTACGAGCAGTACTTC.

This chain uses TRBV14 with TRBJ1-1, with D hard to call. The CDR3 has 13 residues. The V end was cut by 5 bases, the J end by 1 base, with 8 bases between. Germline V gives CDR1 SGHDN, CDR2 FVKESK. CDR3 amino acids: CASSFTANTEAFF. Here the CDR3 DNA reads TGTGCCAGCAGCTTTACAGCGAACACTGAAGCTTTCTTT.

This clone was observed a single time. This CDR3 is CASSSERGGETQYF. The CDR3 bases are TGCGCCAGCAGCTCAGAGCGGGGGGGGGAGACCCAGTACTTC. The V and J genes are TRBV5-1 and TRBJ2-5; 10 nucleotides line up with TRBD2. CDR1 is SGHRS, CDR2 YFSETQ, per germline. J was trimmed by 5 bases and V by 3 bases; bases with no gene match: 4. This CDR3 has 14 amino acids. Variable domain in full (rest from reference TRBV5-1 and TRBJ2-5): KAGVTQTPRYLIKTRGQQVTLSCSPISGHRSVSWYQQTPGQGLQFLFEYFSETQRNKGNFPGRFSGRQFSNSRSEMNVSTLELGDSALYLCASSSERGGETQYFGPGTRLLVL.

The genes are TRBV29-1 and TRBJ1-2, with TRBD1 identical over 10 bases. This CDR3 has 16 amino acids. The germline CDR1 and CDR2 sequences are SQVTM and ANQGSEA. V shed 6 bases, J shed 2 bases, and the junction held 12 bases outside the gene matches. CDR3 protein: CSVSRDRGNSNYGYTF. The CDR3 DNA is TGCAGCGTAAGCCGGGACAGGGGAAATTCCAACTATGGCTACACCTTC.

This chain joins TRBV10-3 and TRBJ1-2; 8 positions agree with TRBD1. J gave up 4 bases and V 5 bases, and 6 bases lay outside the gene matches. This CDR3 has 14 amino acids. Germline assignment: CDR1 ENHRY and CDR2 SYGVKD. The CDR3 sequence: CAISSTTGGYGYTF. CDR3 coding DNA: TGTGCCATCAGTTCTACAACAGGGGGCTATGGCTACACCTTC.

The V gene is TRBV28, the J gene TRBJ2-7, with 10 bases that match TRBD2. CDR3 length: 16 amino acids. Trimming cost V 5 bases and J 9 bases; bases outside gene matches: 16. Germline CDR1 is MDHEN and CDR2 is SYDVKM. The CDR3 DNA follows: TGTGCCAGCAGTGTCTTAGCGGGAGGCACCTCCCTTGGGCAGTACTTC. Its translation: CASSVLAGGTSLGQYF.

CDR3 nucleotides: TGTGCCAGCAGGGGCGGGGGATGGACTGAAGCTTTCTTT. Translating gives CASRGGGWTEAFF. The chain recombines TRBV3-1 (or the pseudogene TRBV3-2) with TRBJ1-1; D is perhaps TRBD1 (5 bases). Trimming shortened V by 6 bases and J by 5 bases, and 13 bases separated the two germline ends. Germline lookup yields CDR1 LGHDT and CDR2 YNNKEL (reference sequence). This CDR3 has 13 residues.

The chain joins TRBV19 to TRBJ1-1; D gene unclear. The germline V and J ends were trimmed by 7 bases and 4 bases, with 16 bases remaining between them. This CDR3 has 14 amino acids. CDR1 is LNHDA, CDR2 SQIVND, per germline (reference sequence). The CDR3: CASTLDRGATEAFF. In DNA, the CDR3 is TGTGCCAGTACCCTAGATCGCGGTGCCACTGAAGCTTTCTTT. Combining the CDR3 with reference TRBV19 and TRBJ1-1 gives the whole variable domain DGGITQSPKYLFRKEGQNVTLSCEQNLNHDAMYWYRQDPGQGLRLIYYSQIVNDFQKGDIAEGYSVSREKKESFPLTVTSAQKNPTAFYLCASTLDRGATEAFFGQGTRLTVV.

This chain uses TRBV15 with TRBJ1-2; TRBD1 is a possible D gene (5 bases). The CDR3 covers 14 residues. The germline V gene has CDR1 LNHNV and CDR2 YYDKDF (reference sequence). V was clipped by 0 bases and J by 5 bases, with 10 bases between them. CDR3 DNA sequence: TGTGCCACCAGCAGAGATCAGGGTGGTTATGGCTACACCTTC. This codes for CATSRDQGGYGYTF. Variable domain in full (rest from reference TRBV15 and TRBJ1-2): DAMVIQNPRYQVTQFGKPVTLSCSQTLNHNVMYWYQQKSSQAPKLLFHYYDKDFNNEADTPDNFQSRRPNTSFCFLDIRSPGLGDTAMYLCATSRDQGGYGYTFGSGTRLTVV.

V and J are TRBV6-5 and TRBJ1-1, with unresolved D. The CDR3 runs to 13 residues. Per the germline V gene, CDR1 is MNHEY and CDR2 is SVGAGI. The V and J ends lost 7 bases and 0 bases respectively, with 9 bases between them. The CDR3 here is CASKLAVNTEAFF. Written as DNA, the CDR3 is TGTGCCAGCAAACTGGCGGTGAACACTGAAGCTTTCTTT.

This clone was counted only a few times. V usage is TRBV5-6 and J usage is TRBJ1-2; tentatively, D is TRBD1 (6 bases). This CDR3 contains 13 residues. Trimming took off 0 bases at V and 5 bases at J, with 8 bases between the two ends. Germline CDR1 reads SGHDT; CDR2 reads YYEEEE. The chain's CDR3 is CASSLGTEYGYTF. The CDR3 region has the DNA TGTGCCAGCAGCTTGGGGACAGAATATGGCTACACCTTC.

The chain links TRBV24-1 to TRBJ2-3; possible D gene TRBD1, 5 bases. V was shortened by 6 bases and J by 4 bases, with 10 bases between the two germline ends. This CDR3 is built from 13 residues. Germline V gene data show CDR1 as KGHDR and CDR2 as SFDVKD. The CDR3 reads CATSSGASDTQYF. The CDR3 nucleotides are TGTGCCACCAGTTCTGGGGCCTCAGATACGCAGTATTTT.

V gene TRBV18 combines with J gene TRBJ1-1; D remains ambiguous. Germline V gene lookup returns CDR1 KGHSH and CDR2 LQKENI. The V end was cut by 2 bases, the J end by 1 base, with 8 bases between. This CDR3 comprises 14 residues. The CDR3 protein is CASSPKRGNTEAFF. CDR3 bases: TGTGCCAGCTCACCAAAGCGGGGGAACACTGAAGCTTTCTTT.

The rearrangement joins TRBV24-1 to TRBJ2-3, with TRBD2 matching 11 bases. V shed 5 bases and J 6 bases; nucleotides not matched to a gene: 12. This CDR3 region has 17 residues. Germline CDR1 reads KGHDR; CDR2 reads SFDVKD. The CDR3: CATSAASGGPNGDTQYF. The DNA for the CDR3 is TGTGCCACCAGTGCGGCTAGCGGGGGGCCGAACGGGGATACGCAGTATTTT.

This clone was recorded once. The V call is TRBV3-1 (or the pseudogene TRBV3-2), the J call TRBJ2-1; D is unclear. Germline lookup yields CDR1 LGHDT and CDR2 YNNKEL (reference sequence). V was shortened by 3 bases and J by 12 bases, with 18 bases between the two germline ends. The CDR3 runs 14 residues. In nucleotides, the CDR3 is TGTGCCAGCAGCCATCTCCCCACACATGAGCGGCAGTTCTTC. It specifies CASSHLPTHERQFF.